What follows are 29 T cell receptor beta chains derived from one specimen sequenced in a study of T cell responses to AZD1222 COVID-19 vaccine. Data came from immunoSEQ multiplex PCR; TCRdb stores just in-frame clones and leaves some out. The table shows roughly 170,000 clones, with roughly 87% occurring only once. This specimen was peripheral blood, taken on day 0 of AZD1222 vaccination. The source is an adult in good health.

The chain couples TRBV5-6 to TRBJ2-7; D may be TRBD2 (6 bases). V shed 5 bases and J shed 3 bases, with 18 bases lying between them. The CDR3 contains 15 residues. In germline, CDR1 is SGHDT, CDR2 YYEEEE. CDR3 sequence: CASSFGVAVSYEQYF. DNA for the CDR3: TGTGCCAGCAGTTTTGGAGTAGCGGTAAGCTACGAGCAGTACTTC.

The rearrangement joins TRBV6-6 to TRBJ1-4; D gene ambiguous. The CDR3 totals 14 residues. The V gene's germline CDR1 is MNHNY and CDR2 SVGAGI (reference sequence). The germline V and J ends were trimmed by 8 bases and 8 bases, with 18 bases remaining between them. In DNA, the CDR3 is TGTGCCAGCGCGTTTAAGGAGGGAGGAGAAAAACTGTTTTTT. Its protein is CASAFKEGGEKLFF.

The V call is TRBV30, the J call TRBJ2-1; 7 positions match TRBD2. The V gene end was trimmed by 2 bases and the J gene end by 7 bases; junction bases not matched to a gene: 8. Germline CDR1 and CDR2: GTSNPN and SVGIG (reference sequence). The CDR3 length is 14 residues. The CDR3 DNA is TGTGCCTGGAGTTGGGCTAGCGGAGGGAATGAGCAGTTCTTC. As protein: CAWSWASGGNEQFF.

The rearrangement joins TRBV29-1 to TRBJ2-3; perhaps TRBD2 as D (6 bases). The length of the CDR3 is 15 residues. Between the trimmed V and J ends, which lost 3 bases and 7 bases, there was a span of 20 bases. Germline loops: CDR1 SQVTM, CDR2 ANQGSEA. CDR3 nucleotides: TGCAGCGTTGATACTAGCACGGAAATCAGGAATACGCAGTATTTT. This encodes CSVDTSTEIRNTQYF.

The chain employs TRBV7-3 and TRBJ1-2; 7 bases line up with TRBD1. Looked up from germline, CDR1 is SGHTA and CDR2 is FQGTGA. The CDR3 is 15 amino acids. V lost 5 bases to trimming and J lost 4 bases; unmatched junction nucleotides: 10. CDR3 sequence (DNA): TGTGCCAGCAGCCCCCAGGGAGGGGGCAGCTATGGCTACACCTTC. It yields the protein CASSPQGGGSYGYTF.

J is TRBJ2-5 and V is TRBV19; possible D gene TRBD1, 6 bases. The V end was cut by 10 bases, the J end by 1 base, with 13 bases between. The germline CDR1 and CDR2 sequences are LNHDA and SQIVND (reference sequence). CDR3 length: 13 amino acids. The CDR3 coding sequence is TGTGCCACCCTGGCACAGGGCCAAGAGACCCAGTACTTC. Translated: CATLAQGQETQYF.

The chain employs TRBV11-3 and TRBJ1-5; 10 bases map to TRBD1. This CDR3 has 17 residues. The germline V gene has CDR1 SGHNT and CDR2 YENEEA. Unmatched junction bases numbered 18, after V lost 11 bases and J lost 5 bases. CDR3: CAQAYGQGEFHYQPQHF. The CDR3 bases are TGTGCCCAAGCTTACGGACAGGGGGAATTCCATTATCAGCCCCAGCATTTT.

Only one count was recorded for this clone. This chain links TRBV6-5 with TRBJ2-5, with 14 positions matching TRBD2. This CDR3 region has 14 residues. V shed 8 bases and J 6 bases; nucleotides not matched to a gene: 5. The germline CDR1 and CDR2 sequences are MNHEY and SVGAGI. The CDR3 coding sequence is TGTGCCAGCGCCTGGACTAGCGGGAGGAAGACCCAGTACTTC. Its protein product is CASAWTSGRKTQYF.

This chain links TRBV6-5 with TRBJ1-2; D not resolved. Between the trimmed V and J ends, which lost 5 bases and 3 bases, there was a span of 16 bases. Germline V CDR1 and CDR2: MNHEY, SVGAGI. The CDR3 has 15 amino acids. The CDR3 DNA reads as TGTGCCAGCAGTCCGAGCCAGGCCGGGGACTATGGCTACACCTTC. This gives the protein CASSPSQAGDYGYTF.

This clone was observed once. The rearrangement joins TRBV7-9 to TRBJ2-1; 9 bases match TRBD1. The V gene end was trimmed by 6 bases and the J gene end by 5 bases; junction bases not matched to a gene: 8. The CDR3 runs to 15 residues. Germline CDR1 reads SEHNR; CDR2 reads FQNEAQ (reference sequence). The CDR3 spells CASRSGTGTHNEQFF. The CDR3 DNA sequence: TGTGCCAGCAGGTCCGGGACAGGGACCCACAATGAGCAGTTCTTC.

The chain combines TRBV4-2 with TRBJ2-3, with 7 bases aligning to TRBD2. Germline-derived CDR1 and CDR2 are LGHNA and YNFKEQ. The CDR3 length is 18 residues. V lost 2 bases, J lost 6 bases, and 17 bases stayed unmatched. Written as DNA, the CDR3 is TGTGCCAGCAGCCAATTTCGGGGCGGGGCGGGGGAAAGGGATACGCAGTATTTT. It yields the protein CASSQFRGGAGERDTQYF.

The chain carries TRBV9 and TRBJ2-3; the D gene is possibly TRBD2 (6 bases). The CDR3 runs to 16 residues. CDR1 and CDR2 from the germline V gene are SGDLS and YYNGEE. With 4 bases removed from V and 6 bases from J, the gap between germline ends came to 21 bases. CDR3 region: CASSTQSGVGGDTQYF. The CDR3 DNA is TGTGCCAGCAGCACCCAATCGGGGGTGGGTGGGGATACGCAGTATTTT.

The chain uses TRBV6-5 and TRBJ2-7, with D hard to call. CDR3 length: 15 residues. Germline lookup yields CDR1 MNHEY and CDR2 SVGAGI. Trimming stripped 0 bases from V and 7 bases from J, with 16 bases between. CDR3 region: CASSYSTLGSWEQYF. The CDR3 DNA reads TGTGCCAGCAGTTACTCCACCCTCGGTTCGTGGGAGCAGTACTTC.

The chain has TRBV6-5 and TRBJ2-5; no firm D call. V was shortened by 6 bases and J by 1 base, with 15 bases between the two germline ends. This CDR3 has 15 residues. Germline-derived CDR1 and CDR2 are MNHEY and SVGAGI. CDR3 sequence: CASSGAMGPQETQYF. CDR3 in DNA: TGTGCCAGCAGCGGCGCCATGGGTCCCCAAGAGACCCAGTACTTC.

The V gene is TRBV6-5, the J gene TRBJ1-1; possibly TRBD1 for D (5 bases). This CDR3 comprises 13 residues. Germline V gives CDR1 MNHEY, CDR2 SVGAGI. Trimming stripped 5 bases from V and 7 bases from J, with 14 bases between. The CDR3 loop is CASSRTGTDEAFF. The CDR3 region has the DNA TGTGCCAGCAGTCGTACCGGGACCGATGAAGCTTTCTTT.

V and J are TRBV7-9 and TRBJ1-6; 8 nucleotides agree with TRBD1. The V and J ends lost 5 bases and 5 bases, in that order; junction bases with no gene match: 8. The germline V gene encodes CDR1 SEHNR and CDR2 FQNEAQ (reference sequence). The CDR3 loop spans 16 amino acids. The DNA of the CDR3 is TGTGCCAGCAGCCTCGGGACAGGCGTCAATAATTCACCCCTCCACTTT. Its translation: CASSLGTGVNNSPLHF.

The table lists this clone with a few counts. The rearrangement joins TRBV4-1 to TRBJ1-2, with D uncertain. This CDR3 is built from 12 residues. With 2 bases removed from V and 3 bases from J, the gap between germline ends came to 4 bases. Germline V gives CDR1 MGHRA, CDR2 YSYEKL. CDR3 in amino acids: CASSQTDYGYTF. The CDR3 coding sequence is TGCGCCAGCAGCCAAACAGACTATGGCTACACCTTC.

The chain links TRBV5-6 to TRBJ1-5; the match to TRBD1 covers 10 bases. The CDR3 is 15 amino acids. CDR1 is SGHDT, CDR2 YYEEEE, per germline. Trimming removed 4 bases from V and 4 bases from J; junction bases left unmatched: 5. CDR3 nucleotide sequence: TGTGCCAGCAGCCTAGGGACAGGGGTGAATCAGCCCCAGCATTTT. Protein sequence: CASSLGTGVNQPQHF.

In DNA, the CDR3 is TGTGCCAGCATCTTAACTCCGGGACTGGCCTTTTACAATGAGCAGTTCTTC. Its protein is CASILTPGLAFYNEQFF. The chain has TRBV2 and TRBJ2-1, with a weak D call TRBD2 (6 bases). This CDR3 has 17 amino acids. V was shortened by 7 bases and J by 4 bases, with 23 bases between the two germline ends. Germline CDR1 and CDR2: SNHLY and FYNNEI.

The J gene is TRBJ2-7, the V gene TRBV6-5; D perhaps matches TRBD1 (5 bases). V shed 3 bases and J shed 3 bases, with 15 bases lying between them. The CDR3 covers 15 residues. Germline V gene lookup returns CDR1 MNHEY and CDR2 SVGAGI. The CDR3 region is CASSYSGPPSYEQYF. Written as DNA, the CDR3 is TGTGCCAGCAGTTATTCAGGGCCCCCGAGCTACGAGCAGTACTTC.

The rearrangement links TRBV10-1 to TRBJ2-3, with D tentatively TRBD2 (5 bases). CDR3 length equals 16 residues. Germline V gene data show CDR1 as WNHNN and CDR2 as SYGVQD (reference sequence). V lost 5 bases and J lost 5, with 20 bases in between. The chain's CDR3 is CASSHIGVPPKDTQYF. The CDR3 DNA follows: TGCGCCAGCAGTCACATCGGGGTGCCCCCCAAAGATACGCAGTATTTT.

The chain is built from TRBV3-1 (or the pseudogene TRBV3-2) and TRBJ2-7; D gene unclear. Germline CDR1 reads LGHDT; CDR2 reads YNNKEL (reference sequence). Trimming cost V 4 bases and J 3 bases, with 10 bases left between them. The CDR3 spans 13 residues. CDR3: CASSLGLHYEQYF. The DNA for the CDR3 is TGTGCCAGCAGCCTCGGATTACACTACGAGCAGTACTTC.

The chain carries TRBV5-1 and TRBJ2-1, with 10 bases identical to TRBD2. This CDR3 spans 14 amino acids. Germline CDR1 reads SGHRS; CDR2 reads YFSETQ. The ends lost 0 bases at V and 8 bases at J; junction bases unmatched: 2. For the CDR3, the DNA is TGCGCCAGCAGCTTGGAGCTAGCGGGAGATGAGCAGTTCTTC. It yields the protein CASSLELAGDEQFF.

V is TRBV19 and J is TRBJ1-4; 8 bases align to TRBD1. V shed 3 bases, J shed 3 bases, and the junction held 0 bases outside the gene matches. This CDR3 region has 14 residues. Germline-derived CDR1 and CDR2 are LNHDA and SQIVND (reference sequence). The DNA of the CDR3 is TGTGCCAGTAGTATGGACAGGGCTAATGAAAAACTGTTTTTT. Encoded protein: CASSMDRANEKLFF. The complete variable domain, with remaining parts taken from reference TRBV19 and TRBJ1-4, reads DGGITQSPKYLFRKEGQNVTLSCEQNLNHDAMYWYRQDPGQGLRLIYYSQIVNDFQKGDIAEGYSVSREKKESFPLTVTSAQKNPTAFYLCASSMDRANEKLFFGSGTQLSVL.

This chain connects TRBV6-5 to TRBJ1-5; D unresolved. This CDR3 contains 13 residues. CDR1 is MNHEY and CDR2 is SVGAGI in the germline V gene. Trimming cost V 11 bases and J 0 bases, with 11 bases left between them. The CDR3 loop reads CACLDGSNQPQHF. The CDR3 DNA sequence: TGTGCCTGCCTAGACGGTAGCAATCAGCCCCAGCATTTT.

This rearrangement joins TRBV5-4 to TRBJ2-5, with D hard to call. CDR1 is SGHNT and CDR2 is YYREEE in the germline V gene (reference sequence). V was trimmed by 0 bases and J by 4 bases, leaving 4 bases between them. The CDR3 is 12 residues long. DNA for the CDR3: TGTGCCAGCAGCTTGGCTCGAGAGACCCAGTACTTC. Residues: CASSLARETQYF.

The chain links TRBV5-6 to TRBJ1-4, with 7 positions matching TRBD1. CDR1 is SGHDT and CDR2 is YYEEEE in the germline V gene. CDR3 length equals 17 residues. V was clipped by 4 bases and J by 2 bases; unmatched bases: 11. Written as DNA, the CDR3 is TGTGCCAGCAGCAATCAGGGGGGCGCGGCGACTAATGAAAAACTGTTTTTT. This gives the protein CASSNQGGAATNEKLFF.

CDR3 sequence reads: CATSATATYNSPLHF. The CDR3 bases are TGTGCCACCAGCGCGACAGCGACCTATAATTCACCCCTCCACTTT. The chain is built from TRBV15 and TRBJ1-6; the D gene is possibly TRBD1 (5 bases). The CDR3 spans 15 residues. Trimming left V 5 bases short and J 2 bases short, with 10 bases between. The germline V gene has CDR1 LNHNV and CDR2 YYDKDF (reference sequence).

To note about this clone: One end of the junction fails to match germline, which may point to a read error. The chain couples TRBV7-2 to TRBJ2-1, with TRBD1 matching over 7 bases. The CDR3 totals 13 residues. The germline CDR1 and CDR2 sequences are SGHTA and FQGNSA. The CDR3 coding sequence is TGTGCCAGCAGCTTAGCGATCAGGACAGGTATGATCTTC. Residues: CASSLAIRTGMIF.